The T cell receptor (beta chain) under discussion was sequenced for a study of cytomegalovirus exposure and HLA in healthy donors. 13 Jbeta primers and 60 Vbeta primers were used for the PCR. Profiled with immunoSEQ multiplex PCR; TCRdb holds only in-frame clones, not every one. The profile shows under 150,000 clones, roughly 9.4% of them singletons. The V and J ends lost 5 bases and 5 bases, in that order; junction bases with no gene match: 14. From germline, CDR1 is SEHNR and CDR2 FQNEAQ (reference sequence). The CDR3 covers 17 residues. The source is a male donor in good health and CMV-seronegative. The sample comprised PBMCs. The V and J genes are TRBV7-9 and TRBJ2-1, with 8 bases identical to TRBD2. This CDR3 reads CASSPSPHGGGNNEQFF. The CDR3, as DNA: TGTGCCAGCAGCCCGTCCCCTCACGGGGGGGGTAACAATGAGCAGTTCTTC.